The subject of this entry is one TCR beta chain. This record belongs to a study of blood T cell repertoires in COVID-19. Profiled with immunoSEQ multiplex PCR; TCRdb holds only in-frame clones, not every one. The table includes approximately 90,000 clones, roughly 90% detected once. Germline V gene lookup returns CDR1 SGHAT and CDR2 FQNNGV. V lost 7 bases and J 1 base, leaving 11 bases between the germline ends. This CDR3 region has 15 residues. This sequence originates from a woman aged 70-85 years with acute or convalescent COVID-19. The sequenced sample was peripheral blood. This rearrangement joins TRBV11-2 to TRBJ2-6, with D perhaps matching TRBD1 (6 bases). Here the CDR3 reads CASTTRGSGANVLTF. The CDR3 nucleotides read TGTGCCAGCACCACCAGGGGTTCTGGGGCCAACGTCCTGACTTTC. Full variable domain (remainder filled in from reference TRBV11-2 and TRBJ2-6): EAGVAQSPRYKIIEKRQSVAFWCNPISGHATLYWYQQILGQGPKLLIQFQNNGVVDDSQLPKDRFSAERLKGVDSTLKIQPAKLEDSAVYLCASTTRGSGANVLTFGAGSRLTVL.